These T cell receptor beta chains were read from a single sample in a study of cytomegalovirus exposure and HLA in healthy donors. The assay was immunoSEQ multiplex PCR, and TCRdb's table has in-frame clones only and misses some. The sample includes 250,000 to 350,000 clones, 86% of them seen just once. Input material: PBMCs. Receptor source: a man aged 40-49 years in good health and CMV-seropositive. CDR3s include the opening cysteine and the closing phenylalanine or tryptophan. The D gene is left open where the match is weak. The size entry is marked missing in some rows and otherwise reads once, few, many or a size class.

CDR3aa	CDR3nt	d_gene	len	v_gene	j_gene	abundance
CASRNREGQETQYF	TGTGCCAGCCGAAACAGGGAAGGACAAGAGACCCAGTACTTC	NA	14	TRBV5-8	TRBJ2-5	NA
CSDLAGGPYEQYF	TGCAGCGACCTAGCGGGAGGACCCTACGAGCAGTACTTC	TRBD2	13	TRBV29-1	TRBJ2-7	NA
CASSIGPSGEQETQYF	TGTGCCAGTAGTATAGGCCCCAGCGGTGAACAAGAGACCCAGTACTTC	NA	16	TRBV19	TRBJ2-5	once
CASSIRQPPYEQYF	TGTGCCAGTAGTATCCGACAACCCCCTTACGAGCAGTACTTC	NA	14	TRBV19	TRBJ2-7	NA
CASSVVRRTRAGNNEQFF	TGTGCCAGCAGTGTTGTCCGGAGGACTAGAGCGGGGAACAATGAGCAGTTCTTC	TRBD2	18	TRBV2	TRBJ2-1	NA
CASSLPYSGNTIYF	TGTGCCAGCAGTTTACCGTACTCTGGAAACACCATATATTTT	NA	14	TRBV28	TRBJ1-3	NA
CASRNPTFSGNTIYF	TGCGCCAGCAGGAACCCTACCTTCTCTGGAAACACCATATATTTT	NA	15	TRBV10-1	TRBJ1-3	NA
CASSLGSAGGSETQYF	TGTGCCAGCAGCCTGGGATCGGCAGGGGGCTCGGAGACCCAGTACTTC	TRBD1	16	TRBV11-2	TRBJ2-5	NA
CASSINRIETQYF	TGTGCCAGTAGTATAAACAGGATCGAGACCCAGTACTTC	NA	13	TRBV19	TRBJ2-5	NA
CASSLRSQPQHF	TGTGCCAGCAGCCTACGCTCTCAGCCCCAGCATTTT	NA	12	TRBV13	TRBJ1-5	NA
CASSLPLANYGYTF	TGTGCCAGCAGCTTACCTTTAGCTAACTATGGCTACACCTTC	NA	14	TRBV5-8	TRBJ1-2	NA
CASSLDPGSGRNEQFF	TGTGCCAGCAGCTTAGATCCCGGTAGCGGGAGGAATGAGCAGTTCTTC	TRBD2	16	TRBV11-2	TRBJ2-1	once
CASSPSVPSETQYF	TGTGCCAGCAGCCCCTCGGTTCCGAGCGAGACCCAGTACTTC	NA	14	TRBV11-2	TRBJ2-5	NA
CASSSPGQGPGTADTQYF	TGTGCCAGCAGCTCTCCGGGACAGGGGCCAGGAACAGCAGATACGCAGTATTTT	TRBD1	18	TRBV5-4	TRBJ2-3	NA
CASSSSLLAGIYEQYF	TGTGCCAGCAGTTCCAGCCTACTAGCGGGAATCTACGAGCAGTACTTC	TRBD2	16	TRBV28	TRBJ2-7	NA
CASSLAGLVNEQYF	TGTGCCAGCAGTTTGGCGGGGTTAGTGAACGAGCAGTACTTC	NA	14	TRBV5-5	TRBJ2-7	NA
CASRQTGESPGRGYTF	TGTGCCAGCAGGCAGACAGGGGAGTCGCCGGGACGGGGCTACACCTTC	TRBD1	16	TRBV25-1	TRBJ1-2	NA
CASSRSSNEKLFF	TGTGCCAGCTCACGGAGCTCTAATGAAAAACTGTTTTTT	NA	13	TRBV18	TRBJ1-4	NA
CASSPSGGGNEQFF	TGTGCTAGCAGCCCCTCGGGAGGGGGCAATGAGCAGTTCTTC	TRBD2	14	TRBV7-7	TRBJ2-1	NA
CATSRDRAGDSYEQYF	TGTGCCACCAGCAGAGATCGAGCGGGGGACTCCTACGAGCAGTACTTC	TRBD2	16	TRBV15	TRBJ2-7	NA
CASSQGLGGEQYF	TGTGCCAGCAGCCAAGGGTTGGGGGGCGAGCAGTACTTC	NA	13	TRBV14	TRBJ2-7	NA
CASRRLLSGSGSYEQYF	TGTGCCAGCAGACGACTCCTTAGCGGGAGTGGTAGTTACGAGCAGTACTTC	TRBD2	17	TRBV28	TRBJ2-7	NA
CSSFLFGGRNTGELFF	TGTTCCAGCTTTCTCTTCGGAGGGAGGAACACCGGGGAGCTGTTTTTT	NA	16	TRBV7-9	TRBJ2-2	NA
CASSFSGRALNEQFF	TGTGCCAGCAGCTTTAGCGGGAGGGCCCTCAATGAGCAGTTCTTC	TRBD2	15	TRBV7-9	TRBJ2-1	NA
CASSLVEGSSTDTQYF	TGTGCTAGCAGCTTAGTTGAGGGCAGTAGCACAGATACGCAGTATTTT	NA	16	TRBV7-7	TRBJ2-3	NA
CASSLRAQGGEQFF	TGTGCCAGCAGTTTAAGGGCGCAAGGGGGTGAGCAGTTCTTC	NA	14	TRBV6-4	TRBJ2-1	NA
CAISGGTDTQYF	TGTGCCATCTCAGGGGGCACAGATACGCAGTATTTT	NA	12	TRBV7-2	TRBJ2-3	NA
CASSRVSGIEQFF	TGTGCCAGCAGTCGGGTAAGCGGAATTGAGCAGTTCTTC	NA	13	TRBV7-9	TRBJ2-1	NA
CASTDTSYEQYF	TGTGCCAGCACGGACACCTCCTACGAGCAGTACTTC	NA	12	TRBV6-6	TRBJ2-7	NA
CASSQVGGFGETQYF	TGCGCCAGCAGCCAAGTCGGGGGGTTTGGCGAGACCCAGTACTTC	TRBD2	15	TRBV4-3	TRBJ2-5	few
CASSLPGGYEQYF	TGTGCCAGCAGCTTACCAGGGGGCTACGAGCAGTACTTC	TRBD1	13	TRBV7-9	TRBJ2-7	NA
CASSPELTNEKLFF	TGTGCCAGCTCACCGGAGTTAACTAATGAAAAACTGTTTTTT	NA	14	TRBV18	TRBJ1-4	NA
CASSPGGQSSYEQYF	TGTGCCAGCAGCCCCGGCGGACAGAGCTCCTACGAGCAGTACTTC	NA	15	TRBV7-3	TRBJ2-7	NA
CASSLRTDTGELFF	TGTGCCAGCAGTTTACGGACAGATACGGGGGAGCTGTTTTTT	NA	14	TRBV28	TRBJ2-2	NA
CASSSGTSYYEQYF	TGTGCCAGCAGCTCCGGGACTAGCTATTACGAGCAGTACTTC	TRBD2	14	TRBV4-2	TRBJ2-7	NA
CASSLGGPNTEAFF	TGTGCCAGCAGCTTGGGGGGCCCCAACACTGAAGCTTTCTTT	NA	14	TRBV5-4	TRBJ1-1	NA
CASSLNRADYNEQFF	TGCGCCAGCAGCTTGAACAGGGCGGACTACAATGAGCAGTTCTTC	NA	15	TRBV5-1	TRBJ2-1	NA
CASNSERGQMNTEAFF	TGCGCCAGCAACTCGGAGAGAGGACAGATGAACACTGAAGCTTTCTTT	NA	16	TRBV5-1	TRBJ1-1	few
CASSLLQGSYNEQFF	TGTGCCAGCAGTTTATTACAGGGCTCCTACAATGAGCAGTTCTTC	NA	15	TRBV27	TRBJ2-1	NA
CASSGRRTSGNHEQYF	TGTGCCAGCAGTGGAAGGAGGACTAGCGGGAACCACGAGCAGTACTTC	TRBD2	16	TRBV6-1	TRBJ2-7	once
CASRGLAGLSYNEQFF	TGTGCCAGCAGGGGACTAGCGGGCCTGTCCTACAATGAGCAGTTCTTC	TRBD2	16	TRBV6-6	TRBJ2-1	NA
CASSESDREYDYGYTF	TGTGCCAGCAGTGAATCGGACAGGGAATACGACTATGGCTACACCTTC	TRBD1	16	TRBV2	TRBJ1-2	NA
CASQRGTEGPSLFF	TGTGCCAGCCAAAGGGGTACAGAAGGACCAAGTCTGTTCTTC	NA	14	TRBV18	TRBJ2-1	NA
CASSPLGLAGTGELFF	TGTGCCAGCTCACCGTTGGGACTAGCGGGAACCGGGGAGCTGTTTTTT	TRBD2	16	TRBV18	TRBJ2-2	NA
CASSPLAQVVDEQFF	TGTGCCAGCAGCCCCCTAGCGCAAGTGGTCGATGAGCAGTTCTTC	NA	15	TRBV28	TRBJ2-1	NA
CASSFNRGSQYEQYF	TGCGCCAGCAGCTTTAATCGCGGGAGTCAATACGAGCAGTACTTC	TRBD2	15	TRBV5-1	TRBJ2-7	NA